The present T cell receptor (beta chain) was sequenced within a study of T cell responses to AZD1222 COVID-19 vaccine. Trimming cost V 8 bases and J 7 bases; bases outside gene matches: 9. CDR3 size: 15 residues. CDR1 and CDR2 from the germline V gene are SNHLY and FYNNEI. Sequenced by immunoSEQ multiplex PCR; TCRdb stores in-frame clones only, minus some. Of some 65,000 clones listed, around 74% are singletons. The chain couples TRBV2 to TRBJ1-4; 11 bases align to TRBD1. This clonotype was sampled from an adult in good health. This sample comprised peripheral blood, obtained on day 0 of MenACWY control vaccination. The CDR3 protein is CASYGQGASGEKLFF. In nucleotides, the CDR3 is TGTGCCAGCTACGGACAGGGGGCGTCGGGTGAAAAACTGTTTTTT.